Detailed here is one T cell receptor (beta chain). These data belong to a study of identical twins. TCRdb reprocessed the 5' RACE reads with MiXCR, giving one entry per CDR3 protein. The sample holds about 890,000 distinct CDR3 sequences; 9% to 15% are singletons and the top ten take around 1.5%. Trimming took 4 bases from V and 0 from J, leaving 15 bases between them. This CDR3 region has 15 residues. Germline loops: CDR1 DFQATT, CDR2 SNEGSKA (reference sequence). The sample was also reused in another study, on yellow fever vaccine responses in identical twins.

The chain employs TRBV20-1 and TRBJ2-5; D is perhaps TRBD1 (6 bases). The specimen sequenced was PBMCs. The TCR sequence derives from a woman in her late teens or twenties in good health. The CDR3 spells CSAKEDRLYQETQYF. CDR3 DNA sequence: TGCAGTGCTAAGGAGGACAGACTGTACCAAGAGACCCAGTACTTC.